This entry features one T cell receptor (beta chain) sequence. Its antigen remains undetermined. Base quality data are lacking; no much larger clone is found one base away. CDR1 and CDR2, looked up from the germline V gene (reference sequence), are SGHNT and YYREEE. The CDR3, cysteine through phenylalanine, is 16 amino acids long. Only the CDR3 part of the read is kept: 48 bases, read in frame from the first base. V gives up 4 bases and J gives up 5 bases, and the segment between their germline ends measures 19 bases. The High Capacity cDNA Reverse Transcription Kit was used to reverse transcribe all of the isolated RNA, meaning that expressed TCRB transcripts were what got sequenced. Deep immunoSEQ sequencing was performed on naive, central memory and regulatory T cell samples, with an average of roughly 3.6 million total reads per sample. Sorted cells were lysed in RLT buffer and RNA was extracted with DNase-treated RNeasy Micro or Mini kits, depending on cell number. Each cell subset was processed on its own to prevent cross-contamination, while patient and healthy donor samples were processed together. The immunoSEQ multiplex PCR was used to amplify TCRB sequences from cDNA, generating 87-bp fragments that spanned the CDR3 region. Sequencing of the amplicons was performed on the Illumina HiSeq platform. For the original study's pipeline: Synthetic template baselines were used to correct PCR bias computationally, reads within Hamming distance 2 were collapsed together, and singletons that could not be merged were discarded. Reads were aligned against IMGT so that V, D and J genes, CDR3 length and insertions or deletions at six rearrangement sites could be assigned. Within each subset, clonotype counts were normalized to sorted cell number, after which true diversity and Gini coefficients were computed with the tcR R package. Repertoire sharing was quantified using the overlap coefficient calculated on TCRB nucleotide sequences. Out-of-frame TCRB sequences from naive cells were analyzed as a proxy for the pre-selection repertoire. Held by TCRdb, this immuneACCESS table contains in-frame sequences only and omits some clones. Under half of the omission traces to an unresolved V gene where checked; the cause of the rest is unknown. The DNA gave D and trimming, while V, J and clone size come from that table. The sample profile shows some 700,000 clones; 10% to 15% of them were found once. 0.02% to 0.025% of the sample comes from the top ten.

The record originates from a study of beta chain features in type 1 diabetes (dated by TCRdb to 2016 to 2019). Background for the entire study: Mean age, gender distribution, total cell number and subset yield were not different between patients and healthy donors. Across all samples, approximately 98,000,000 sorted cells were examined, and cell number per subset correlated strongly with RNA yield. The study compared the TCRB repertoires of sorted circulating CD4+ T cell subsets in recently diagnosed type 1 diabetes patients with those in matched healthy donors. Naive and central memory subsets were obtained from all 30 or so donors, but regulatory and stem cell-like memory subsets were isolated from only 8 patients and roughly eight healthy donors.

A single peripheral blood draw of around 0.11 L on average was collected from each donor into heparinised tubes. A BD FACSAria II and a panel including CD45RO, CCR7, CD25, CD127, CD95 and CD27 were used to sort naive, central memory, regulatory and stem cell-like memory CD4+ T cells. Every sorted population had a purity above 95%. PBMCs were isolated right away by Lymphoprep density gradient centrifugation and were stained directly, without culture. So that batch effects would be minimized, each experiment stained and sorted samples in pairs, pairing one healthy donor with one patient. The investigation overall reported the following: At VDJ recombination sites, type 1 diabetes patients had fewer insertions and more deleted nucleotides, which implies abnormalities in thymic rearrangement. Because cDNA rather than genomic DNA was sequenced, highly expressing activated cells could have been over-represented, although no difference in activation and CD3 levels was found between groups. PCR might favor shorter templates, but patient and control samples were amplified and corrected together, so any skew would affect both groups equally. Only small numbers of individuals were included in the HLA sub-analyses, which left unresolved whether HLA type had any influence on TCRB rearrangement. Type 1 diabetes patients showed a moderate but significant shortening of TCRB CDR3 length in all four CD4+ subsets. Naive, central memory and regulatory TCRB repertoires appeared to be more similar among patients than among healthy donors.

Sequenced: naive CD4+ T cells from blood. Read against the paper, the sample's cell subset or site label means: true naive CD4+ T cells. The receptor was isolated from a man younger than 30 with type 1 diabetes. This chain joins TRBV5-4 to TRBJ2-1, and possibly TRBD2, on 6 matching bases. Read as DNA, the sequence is TGTGCCAGCAGCCCGGAGGGACTCCCCCCCCACAATGAGCAGTTCTTC. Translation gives CASSPEGLPPHNEQFF.